What follows are 9 T cell receptor beta chains derived from one specimen sequenced in a study of T cell repertoires in cytomegalovirus infection. These TCRs' antigens remain unknown. One entry per CDR3 protein, called by TCRdb with MiXCR from the reads. The repertoire consists of 57,000 or so distinct CDR3 sequences, with roughly 32% occurring once and the leading ten covering about 74%. The sample was PBMCs, sequenced either directly or after in vitro stimulation (not recorded which). These receptors were collected from a human donor in good health (CMV status not recorded). Some clones in this sample may be carry-over from other donors' samples.

This clonotype was detected a few times. The V gene is TRBV19, the J gene TRBJ2-1; no clear D. V lost 5 bases and J 7 bases, leaving 12 bases between the germline ends. CDR1 and CDR2 (germline): LNHDA, SQIVND (reference sequence). The CDR3 extends over 13 amino acids. CDR3 DNA: TGTGCCAGTAGTGTCCGGCTATTGAATGAGCAGTTCTTC. Amino acid sequence: CASSVRLLNEQFF.

The sample holds a few counts of this clonotype. The chain is built from TRBV30 and TRBJ2-1, with 8 bases matching TRBD2. J gave up 5 bases and V 5 bases, and 5 bases lay outside the gene matches. CDR1 GTSNPN and CDR2 SVGIG come from the germline V gene (reference sequence). The CDR3 length is 13 residues. CDR3 loop: CAWAGRADNEQFF. The CDR3 DNA follows: TGTGCCTGGGCCGGGAGGGCCGACAATGAGCAGTTCTTC.

This chain connects TRBV7-2 to TRBJ2-1; 8 positions match TRBD1. V lost 2 bases, J lost 6 bases, and 3 bases stayed unmatched. Germline values: CDR1 SGHTA, CDR2 FQGNSA. CDR3 size: 14 residues. CDR3: CASSLQGAPNEQFF. The CDR3, as DNA: TGTGCCAGCAGCTTACAGGGGGCCCCCAATGAGCAGTTCTTC.

A few counts support this clonotype. This rearrangement joins TRBV23-1 to TRBJ1-5, with TRBD1 matching 10 bases. Being an ORF, TRBV23-1 has a function that is uncertain. CDR3 size: 15 residues. The J segment lost 9 bases and the V segment lost 3 bases, leaving 8 bases of the junction unmatched. The CDR3, as DNA: TGCGCCAGCAGTCAGTCTCGGACAGGGGGTTGGCCCCAGCATTTT. Protein sequence: CASSQSRTGGWPQHF.

This clonotype showed up just a few times. The V call is TRBV7-2, the J call TRBJ2-7; D unresolved. CDR3 size: 13 residues. Germline V gene data show CDR1 as SGHTA and CDR2 as FQGNSA. V was trimmed by 0 bases and J by 2 bases, leaving 5 bases between them. The CDR3 is CASSLALTYEQYF. DNA for the CDR3: TGTGCCAGCAGCTTAGCCCTTACCTACGAGCAGTACTTC.

The V call is TRBV12-3 or TRBV12-4, the J call TRBJ1-1; no definite D call. Trimming removed 5 bases at V and 6 bases at J, with 7 bases between. The CDR3 sequence is 11 residues long. The CDR3 bases are TGTGCCAGCAGTCTTGGTTCTGAAGCTTTCTTT. It is translated as CASSLGSEAFF.

The chain has TRBV20-1 and TRBJ2-1; perhaps TRBD2 as D (5 bases). CDR1 and CDR2 from the germline V gene are DFQATT and SNEGSKA (reference sequence). With 3 bases removed from V and 8 bases from J, the gap between germline ends came to 17 bases. This CDR3 contains 14 residues. The CDR3 DNA is TGCAGTGCTAGTCGCCTCGGACTCGCCGATGAGCAGTTCTTC. This translates into CSASRLGLADEQFF.

The chain carries TRBV12-3 or TRBV12-4 and TRBJ1-5; D not resolved. The CDR3 has 15 residues. The V end was cut by 1 base, the J end by 1 base, with 8 bases between. The CDR3 is CASSLGRRSNQPQHF. CDR3 DNA: TGTGCCAGCAGTTTAGGGAGGAGAAGCAATCAGCCCCAGCATTTT.

The genes are TRBV19 and TRBJ1-3; D call uncertain. Germline CDR1 and CDR2: LNHDA and SQIVND (reference sequence). With 7 bases removed from V and 0 bases from J, the gap between germline ends came to 7 bases. The CDR3 covers 13 residues. CDR3: CASKQLSGNTIYF. The CDR3 coding sequence is TGTGCCAGTAAGCAGCTCTCTGGAAACACCATATATTTT.